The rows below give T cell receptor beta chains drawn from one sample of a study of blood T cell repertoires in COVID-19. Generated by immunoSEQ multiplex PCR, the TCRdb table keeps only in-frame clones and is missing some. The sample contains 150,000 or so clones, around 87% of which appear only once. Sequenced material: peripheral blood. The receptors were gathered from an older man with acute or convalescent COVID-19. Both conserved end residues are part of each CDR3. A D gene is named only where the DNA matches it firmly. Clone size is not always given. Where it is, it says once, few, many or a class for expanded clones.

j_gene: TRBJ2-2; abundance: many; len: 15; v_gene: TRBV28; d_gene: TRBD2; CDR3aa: CASSVSGGASGELFF; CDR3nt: TGTGCCAGCAGTGTTAGCGGGGGGGCCTCCGGGGAGCTGTTTTTT
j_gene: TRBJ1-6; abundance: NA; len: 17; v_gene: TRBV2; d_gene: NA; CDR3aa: CASSEREGSSYNSPLHF; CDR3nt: TGTGCCAGCAGTGAACGGGAAGGTAGCTCCTATAATTCACCCCTCCACTTT
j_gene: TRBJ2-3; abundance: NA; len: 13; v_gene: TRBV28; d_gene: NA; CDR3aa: CASSDWAPDTQYF; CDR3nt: TGTGCCAGCAGCGATTGGGCGCCAGATACGCAGTATTTT
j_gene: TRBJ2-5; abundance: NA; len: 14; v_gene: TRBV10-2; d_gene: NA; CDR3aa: CATTNPGSGETQYF; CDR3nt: TGCGCCACTACTAACCCGGGGTCGGGAGAGACCCAGTACTTC
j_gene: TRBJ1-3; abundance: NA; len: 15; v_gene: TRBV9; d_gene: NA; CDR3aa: CASAQALDSGNTIYF; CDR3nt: TGTGCCAGCGCACAGGCGTTAGACTCTGGAAACACCATATATTTT
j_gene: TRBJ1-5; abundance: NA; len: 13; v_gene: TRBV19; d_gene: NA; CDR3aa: CASSTGTNQPQHF; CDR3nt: TGTGCCAGTAGTACGGGAACCAATCAGCCCCAGCATTTT
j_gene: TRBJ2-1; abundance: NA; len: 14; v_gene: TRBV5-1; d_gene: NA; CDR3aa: CASSFSSDYNEQFF; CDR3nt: TGCGCCAGCAGCTTCAGTTCAGATTACAATGAGCAGTTCTTC
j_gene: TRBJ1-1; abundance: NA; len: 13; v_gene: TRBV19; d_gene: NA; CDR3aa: CASSTGLFTEAFF; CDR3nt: TGTGCCAGTAGTACCGGACTTTTCACTGAAGCTTTCTTT
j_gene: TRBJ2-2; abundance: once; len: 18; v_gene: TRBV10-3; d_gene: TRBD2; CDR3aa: CAISESELAGGNAGELFF; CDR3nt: TGTGCCATCAGTGAATCGGAACTAGCGGGAGGTAACGCCGGGGAGCTGTTTTTT
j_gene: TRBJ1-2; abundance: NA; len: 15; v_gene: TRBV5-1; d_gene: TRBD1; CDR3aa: CASSLAHRGMDGYTF; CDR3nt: TGCGCCAGCAGCTTGGCACACAGGGGAATGGATGGCTACACCTTC
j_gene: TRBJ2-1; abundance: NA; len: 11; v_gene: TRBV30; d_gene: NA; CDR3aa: CAWSVPPVQFF; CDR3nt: TGTGCCTGGAGTGTACCCCCAGTGCAGTTCTTC
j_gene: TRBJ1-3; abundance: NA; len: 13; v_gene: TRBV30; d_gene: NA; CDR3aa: CAWSVNQGYTIYF; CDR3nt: TGTGCCTGGAGTGTAAACCAGGGGTACACCATATATTTT
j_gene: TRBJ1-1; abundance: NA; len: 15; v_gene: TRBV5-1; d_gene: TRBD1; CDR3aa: CASSALGGADTEAFF; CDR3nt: TGCGCCAGCAGCGCGCTAGGGGGCGCGGACACTGAAGCTTTCTTT
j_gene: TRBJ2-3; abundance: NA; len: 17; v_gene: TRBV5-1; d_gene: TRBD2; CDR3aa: CASSLGTSGKRTDTQYF; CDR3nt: TGCGCCAGCAGCTTGGGGACTAGCGGGAAGCGCACAGATACGCAGTATTTT
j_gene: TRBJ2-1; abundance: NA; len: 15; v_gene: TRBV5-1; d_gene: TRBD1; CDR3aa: CASSPGQVNKNEQFF; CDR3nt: TGCGCCAGCAGCCCCGGACAGGTTAACAAAAATGAGCAGTTCTTC
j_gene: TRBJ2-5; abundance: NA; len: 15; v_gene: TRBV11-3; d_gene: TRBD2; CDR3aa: CASSLDAGGGETQYF; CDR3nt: TGTGCCAGCAGCTTAGACGCAGGCGGGGGAGAGACCCAGTACTTC
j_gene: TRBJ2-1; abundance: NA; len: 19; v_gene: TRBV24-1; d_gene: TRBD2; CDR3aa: CATSDPTPRTSGVYNEQFF; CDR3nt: TGTGCCACCAGTGATCCTACCCCGCGGACTAGTGGCGTTTACAATGAGCAGTTCTTC
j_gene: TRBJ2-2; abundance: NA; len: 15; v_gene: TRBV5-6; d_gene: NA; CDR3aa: CASSDGILNTGELFF; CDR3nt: TGTGCCAGCAGCGACGGGATCTTGAACACCGGGGAGCTGTTTTTT
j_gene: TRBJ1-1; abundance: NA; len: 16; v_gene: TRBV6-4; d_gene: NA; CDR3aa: CASSDVGGKLNTEAFF; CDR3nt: TGTGCCAGCAGTGACGTGGGGGGGAAGTTGAACACTGAAGCTTTCTTT
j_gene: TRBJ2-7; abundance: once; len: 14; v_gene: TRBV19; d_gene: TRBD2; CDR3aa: CASTPVAGGYEQYF; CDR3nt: TGTGCCAGTACCCCGGTAGCGGGGGGCTACGAGCAGTACTTC
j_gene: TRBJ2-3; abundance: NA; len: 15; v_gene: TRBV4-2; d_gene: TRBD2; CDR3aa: CASSQAAGDTDTQYF; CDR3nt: TGTGCCAGCAGCCAAGCGGCGGGAGATACAGATACGCAGTATTTT
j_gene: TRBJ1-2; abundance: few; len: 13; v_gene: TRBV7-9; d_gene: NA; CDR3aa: CASSLSVGYGYTF; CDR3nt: TGTGCCAGCAGCTTAAGCGTTGGCTATGGCTACACCTTC
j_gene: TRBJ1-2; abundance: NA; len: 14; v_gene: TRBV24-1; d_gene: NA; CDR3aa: CATSEGRDPEGYTF; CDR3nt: TGTGCCACCAGTGAAGGGAGGGATCCGGAGGGCTACACCTTC
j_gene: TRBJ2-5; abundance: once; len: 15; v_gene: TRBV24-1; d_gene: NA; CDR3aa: CATSAVLGSGETQYF; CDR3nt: TGTGCCACCAGTGCCGTGCTAGGGAGCGGTGAGACCCAGTACTTC
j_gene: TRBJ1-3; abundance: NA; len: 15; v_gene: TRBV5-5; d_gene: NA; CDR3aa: CASSRSGVDGNTIYF; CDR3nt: TGTGCCAGCAGCAGGTCAGGGGTTGATGGAAACACCATATATTTT
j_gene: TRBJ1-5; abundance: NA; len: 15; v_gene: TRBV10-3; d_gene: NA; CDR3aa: CAISEDSYSNQPQHF; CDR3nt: TGTGCCATCAGTGAGGACAGCTATAGCAATCAGCCCCAGCATTTT
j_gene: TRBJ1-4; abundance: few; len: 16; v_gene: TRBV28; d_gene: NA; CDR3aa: CASSPRGTAPGEKLFF; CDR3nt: TGTGCCAGCAGTCCCCGCGGGACCGCTCCGGGGGAAAAACTGTTTTTT
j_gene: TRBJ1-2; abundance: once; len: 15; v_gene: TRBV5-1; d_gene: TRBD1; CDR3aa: CASSQTGGNNYGYTF; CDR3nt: TGCGCCAGCAGCCAGACAGGGGGCAATAACTATGGCTACACCTTC
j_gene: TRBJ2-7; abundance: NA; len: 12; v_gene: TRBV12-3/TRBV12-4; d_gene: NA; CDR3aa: CASSFTYYEQYF; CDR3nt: TGTGCCAGCAGTTTCACCTACTACGAGCAGTACTTC
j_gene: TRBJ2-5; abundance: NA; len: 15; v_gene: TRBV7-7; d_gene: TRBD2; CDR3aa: CASSLISGGKETQYF; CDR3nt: TGTGCTAGCAGCTTGATTAGCGGGGGGAAAGAGACCCAGTACTTC
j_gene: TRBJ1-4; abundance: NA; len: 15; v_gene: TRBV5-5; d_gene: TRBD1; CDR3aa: CASSQQGALGEKLFF; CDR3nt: TGTGCCAGCAGCCAACAGGGGGCGCTGGGTGAAAAACTGTTTTTT
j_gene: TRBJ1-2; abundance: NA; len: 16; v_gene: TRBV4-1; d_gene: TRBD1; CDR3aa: CASSQDSTGVIYGYTF; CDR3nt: TGCGCCAGCAGCCAAGATTCGACAGGGGTGATCTATGGCTACACCTTC
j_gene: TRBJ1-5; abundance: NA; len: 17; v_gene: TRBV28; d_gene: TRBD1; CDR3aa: CASSTPGRGYSNQPQHF; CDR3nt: TGTGCCAGCAGCACCCCGGGCAGGGGGTATAGCAATCAGCCCCAGCATTTT
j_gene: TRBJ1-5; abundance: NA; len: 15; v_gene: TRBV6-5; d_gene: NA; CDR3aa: CASSLTGIGNQPQHF; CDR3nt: TGTGCCAGCAGTCTCACAGGGATAGGCAATCAGCCCCAGCATTTT
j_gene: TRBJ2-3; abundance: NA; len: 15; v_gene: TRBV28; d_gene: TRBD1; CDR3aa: CASTRGQGNRDTQYF; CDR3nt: TGTGCCAGCACACGGGGACAGGGAAATCGAGATACGCAGTATTTT
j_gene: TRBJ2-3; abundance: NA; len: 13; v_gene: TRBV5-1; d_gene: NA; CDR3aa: CASRQGTSDTQYF; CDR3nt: TGCGCCAGCAGGCAGGGTACCTCCGATACGCAGTATTTT
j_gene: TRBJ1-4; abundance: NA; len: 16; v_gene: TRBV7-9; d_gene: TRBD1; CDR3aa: CASSPTPGTVGEKLFF; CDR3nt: TGTGCCAGCAGCCCCACCCCCGGGACAGTTGGGGAAAAACTGTTTTTT